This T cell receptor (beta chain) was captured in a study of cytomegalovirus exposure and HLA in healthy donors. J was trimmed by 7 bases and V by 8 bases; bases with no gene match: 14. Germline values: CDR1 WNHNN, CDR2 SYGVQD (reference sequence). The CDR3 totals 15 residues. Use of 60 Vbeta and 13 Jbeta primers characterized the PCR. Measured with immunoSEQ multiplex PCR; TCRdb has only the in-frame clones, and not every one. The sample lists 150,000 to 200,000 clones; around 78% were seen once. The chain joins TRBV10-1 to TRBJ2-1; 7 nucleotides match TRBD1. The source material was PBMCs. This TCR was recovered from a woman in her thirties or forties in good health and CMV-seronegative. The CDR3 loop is CASGTYRGFRNEQFF. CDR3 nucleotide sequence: TGCGCCAGCGGGACGTACAGGGGATTTAGAAATGAGCAGTTCTTC.